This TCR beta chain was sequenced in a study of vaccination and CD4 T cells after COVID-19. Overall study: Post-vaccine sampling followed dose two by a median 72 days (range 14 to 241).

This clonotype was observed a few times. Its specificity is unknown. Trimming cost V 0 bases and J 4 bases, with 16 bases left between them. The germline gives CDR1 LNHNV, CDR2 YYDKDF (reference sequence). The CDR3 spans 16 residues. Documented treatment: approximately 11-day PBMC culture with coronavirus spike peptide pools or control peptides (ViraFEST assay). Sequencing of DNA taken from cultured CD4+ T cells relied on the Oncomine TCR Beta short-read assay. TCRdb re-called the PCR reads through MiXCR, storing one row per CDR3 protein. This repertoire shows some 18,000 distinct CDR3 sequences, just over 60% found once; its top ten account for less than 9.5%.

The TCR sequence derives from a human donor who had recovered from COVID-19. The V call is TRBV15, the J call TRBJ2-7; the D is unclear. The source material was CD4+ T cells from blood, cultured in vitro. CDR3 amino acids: CATSRDFGLPPYEQYF. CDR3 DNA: TGTGCCACCAGCAGAGATTTTGGGCTACCCCCATACGAGCAGTACTTC.